This record concerns one TCR beta chain sequence. The record originates from a study of blood T cell repertoires in COVID-19. The wider study: Acute and convalescent COVID-19 samples came from the United States, Italy and Spain. The analysed material was cDNA or gDNA that came from T cells, B-cell-depleted T cells, or PBMCs.

Generated by immunoSEQ multiplex PCR, the TCRdb table keeps only in-frame clones and is missing some. This sample yields around 100,000 clones, of which around 87% are seen a single time; around 7% belongs to the top ten. This CDR3 region has 14 residues. CDR1 and CDR2 from the germline V gene are MNHEY and SVGAGI. V lost 7 bases and J 5 bases, leaving 17 bases between the germline ends. This rearrangement joins TRBV6-5 to TRBJ1-1, with D possibly matching TRBD1 (6 bases). Sequenced input: peripheral blood. The receptor comes from a human donor with acute or convalescent COVID-19. The donor label of this sample is uncertain. CDR3 sequence: CASKSRGRGTEAFF. CDR3 DNA: TGTGCCAGCAAATCCCGGGGGAGGGGGACTGAAGCTTTCTTT.